A single sample is the source of the 20 T cell receptor beta chains below, sequenced in a study of technical replicates of blood from a few donors. Only in-frame clones appear in the TCRdb table, and some are missing; sequencing was by immunoSEQ multiplex PCR. The sample lists approximately 81,000 clones; about 81% were seen once. Sequencing input: PBMCs. These receptors all come from a human donor in good health. Some clones in this sample may be carry-over from other donors' samples.

This clone was seen a handful of times. Distinct nucleotide sequences in the sample also encode this CDR3. The V and J genes are TRBV30 and TRBJ2-3, with 8 positions matching TRBD2. The CDR3 sequence is 15 residues long. Germline trimming cut 1 base from V and 3 bases from J; bases unmatched to any gene: 6. Germline-derived CDR1 and CDR2 are GTSNPN and SVGIG (reference sequence). CDR3 coding DNA: TGTGCCTGGAGTGAAGGACTAGCAATAACAGATACGCAGTATTTT. This gives the protein CAWSEGLAITDTQYF.

V and J are TRBV28 and TRBJ1-1; D unresolved. Trimming took 2 bases from V and 11 from J, leaving 9 bases between them. The CDR3 has 11 amino acids. Germline-derived CDR1 and CDR2 are MDHEN and SYDVKM. CDR3 sequence reads: CASSLAQSAFF. CDR3 sequence (DNA): TGTGCCAGCAGTTTAGCCCAGTCGGCTTTCTTT.

This clone was picked up one time. The chain is built from TRBV7-7 and TRBJ2-1; maybe TRBD1 (6 bases). The CDR3 is made up of 17 amino acids. Trimming cost V 8 bases and J 10 bases, with 30 bases left between them. CDR1 SSHAT and CDR2 FNYEAQ come from the germline V gene (reference sequence). The CDR3 here is CASSAASSGVGAGEQFF. The CDR3 DNA is TGTGCCAGCTCCGCAGCTAGCTCAGGGGTTGGGGCCGGAGAGCAGTTCTTC. The whole variable domain, filled in from reference TRBV7-7 and TRBJ2-1, reads GAGVSQSPRYKVTKRGQDVTLRCDPISSHATLYWYQQALGQGPEFLTYFNYEAQPDKSGLPSDRFSAERPEGSISTLTIQRTEQRDSAMYRCASSAASSGVGAGEQFFGPGTRLTVL.

The count of this clone is one. V is TRBV4-2 and J is TRBJ1-6, with 8 bases fitting TRBD1. Germline V lookup: CDR1 LGHNA, CDR2 YNFKEQ. With 4 bases clipped from V and 11 bases from J, the junction kept 13 bases outside the gene matches. The CDR3 loop spans 16 amino acids. CDR3 loop: CASSPKGQGIFTPLHF. CDR3 in DNA: TGTGCCAGCAGCCCTAAAGGACAGGGAATTTTTACACCCCTCCACTTT.

The V gene is TRBV30, the J gene TRBJ2-7; 10 bases agree with TRBD2. Germline values: CDR1 GTSNPN, CDR2 SVGIG (reference sequence). After removal of 1 base from V and 1 base from J, the junction contained 10 bases not matched to a gene. The CDR3 sequence is 17 residues long. The CDR3 region has the DNA TGTGCCTGGAGTGGGCTAGCGGGAGTACAGGGATCCTACGAGCAGTACTTC. Protein sequence: CAWSGLAGVQGSYEQYF.

The chain recombines TRBV18 with TRBJ1-2; TRBD1 is a possible D gene (5 bases). Germline V gene lookup returns CDR1 KGHSH and CDR2 LQKENI. The CDR3 totals 14 residues. V shed 2 bases and J shed 9 bases, with 16 bases lying between them. CDR3 bases: TGTGCCAGCTCACCATGTCAGGGTGGGTGTAGCTACACCTTC. Protein sequence: CASSPCQGGCSYTF.

This clone has more than one count but fewer than ten. The chain couples TRBV5-1 to TRBJ2-2; D is unresolved. The CDR3 sequence is 15 residues long. Trimming removed 7 bases from V and 5 bases from J, with 18 bases in between. Per germline, CDR1 SGHRS and CDR2 YFSETQ. The CDR3 DNA reads as TGCGCCAGCCTACCCTCCCCGAAGCAAACCGGGGAGCTGTTTTTT. Translated, it gives CASLPSPKQTGELFF.

The V gene is TRBV9, the J gene TRBJ1-1, with D unclear. Germline V lookup: CDR1 SGDLS, CDR2 YYNGEE. The length of the CDR3 is 14 residues. V gave up 0 bases and J gave up 1 base, with 7 bases separating them. The CDR3 DNA reads TGTGCCAGCAGCGTAGGGTTTAGGAACACTGAAGCTTTCTTT. Protein product: CASSVGFRNTEAFF. The full variable domain, rest sourced from reference TRBV9 and TRBJ1-1, is DSGVTQTPKHLITATGQRVTLRCSPRSGDLSVYWYQQSLDQGLQFLIQYYNGEERAKGNILERFSAQQFPDLHSELNLSSLELGDSALYFCASSVGFRNTEAFFGQGTRLTVV.

This sequence joins TRBV6-1 and TRBJ1-2; D might be TRBD1 (5 bases). The V and J ends lost 6 bases and 0 bases respectively, with 8 bases between them. The CDR3 is made up of 13 amino acids. The germline CDR1 and CDR2 sequences are MNHNS and SASEGT. As DNA, the CDR3 is TGTGCCAGCAGAAGGACATCTAACTATGGCTACACCTTC. Translated, it gives CASRRTSNYGYTF.

V gene TRBV7-9 combines with J gene TRBJ2-2, with TRBD2 matching over 13 bases. CDR1 is SEHNR, CDR2 FQNEAQ, per germline (reference sequence). Trimming removed 5 bases from V and 6 bases from J; junction bases left unmatched: 6. The CDR3 covers 16 residues. The chain's CDR3 is CASSTLAGGRPGELFF. CDR3 nucleotides: TGTGCCAGCAGCACACTAGCGGGAGGGCGACCCGGGGAGCTGTTTTTT.

The chain has TRBV18 and TRBJ2-1; 10 bases are shared with TRBD1. Germline CDR1 KGHSH, CDR2 LQKENI. J was trimmed by 9 bases and V by 1 base; bases with no gene match: 12. The CDR3 length is 17 residues. The CDR3, as DNA: TGTGCCAGCTCACCACTTAGCGGGACAGGGGAAGCGGTTGAGCAGTTCTTC. Its translation is CASSPLSGTGEAVEQFF.

The chain combines TRBV7-6 with TRBJ2-1, with 9 positions matching TRBD2. Per germline, CDR1 SGHVS and CDR2 FNYEAQ. The CDR3 contains 16 residues. Trimming removed 5 bases from V and 4 bases from J; junction bases left unmatched: 9. The CDR3 DNA is TGTGCCAGCAGCCGGCGCGGCGGGGGGGAGTACAATGAGCAGTTCTTC. Translating it yields CASSRRGGGEYNEQFF.

The V call is TRBV5-1, the J call TRBJ2-3; possibly TRBD2 for D (5 bases). The germline gives CDR1 SGHRS, CDR2 YFSETQ. V was shortened by 3 bases and J by 4 bases, with 9 bases between the two germline ends. The CDR3 spans 13 residues. CDR3 nucleotide sequence: TGCGCCAGCAGCTCGCTAGCTGCAGATACGCAGTATTTT. Its protein is CASSSLAADTQYF.

This clone was found once. This chain uses TRBV7-2 with TRBJ2-1; 7 bases are shared with TRBD2. The germline gives CDR1 SGHTA, CDR2 FQGNSA. The CDR3 is 14 amino acids. The V gene end was trimmed by 2 bases and the J gene end by 4 bases; junction bases not matched to a gene: 2. The CDR3 bases are TGTGCCAGCAGCTTAAGCGGGGCATACAATGAGCAGTTCTTC. Its protein is CASSLSGAYNEQFF.

The V gene is TRBV7-9, the J gene TRBJ1-1; 7 nucleotides align to TRBD1. The CDR3 runs to 13 residues. V lost 11 bases to trimming and J lost 0 bases; unmatched junction nucleotides: 6. The germline CDR1 and CDR2 sequences are SEHNR and FQNEAQ (reference sequence). The CDR3 spells CALEGQMNTEAFF. CDR3 bases: TGTGCCTTGGAGGGACAGATGAACACTGAAGCTTTCTTT.

V and J are TRBV2 and TRBJ1-4; D is uncertain. Germline V gene sequence: CDR1 SNHLY, CDR2 FYNNEI. Trimming took 6 bases from V and 0 from J, leaving 17 bases between them. The CDR3 has 17 residues. The CDR3 reads CASRASGSRATNEKLFF. The CDR3, as DNA: TGTGCCAGCAGGGCCTCGGGTTCGCGTGCAACTAATGAAAAACTGTTTTTT.

This clone was recorded only once. The chain combines TRBV9 with TRBJ2-2, with 11 nucleotides matching TRBD2. The CDR3 sequence is 17 residues long. Germline CDR1 reads SGDLS; CDR2 reads YYNGEE. Germline trimming cut 4 bases from V and 5 bases from J; bases unmatched to any gene: 10. The CDR3, as DNA: TGTGCCAGCAGCCCAAAATTAGCGGGGGGGCAGACCGGGGAGCTGTTTTTT. It codes for CASSPKLAGGQTGELFF.

The chain couples TRBV7-9 to TRBJ1-5; no clear D gene. CDR1 SEHNR and CDR2 FQNEAQ come from the germline V gene (reference sequence). V was clipped by 2 bases and J by 1 base, with 6 bases between them. The CDR3 spans 14 residues. CDR3 coding DNA: TGTGCCAGCAGCTTAAGTCGGAGCAATCAGCCCCAGCATTTT. This sequence encodes CASSLSRSNQPQHF.

The J gene is TRBJ2-1, the V gene TRBV7-2; the match to TRBD2 covers 12 bases. Germline CDR1 is SGHTA and CDR2 is FQGNSA. The CDR3 length is 17 residues. After removal of 0 bases from V and 2 bases from J, the junction contained 2 bases not matched to a gene. The CDR3 is CASSLARTSGTYNEQFF. In DNA, the CDR3 is TGTGCCAGCAGCTTAGCGCGGACTAGCGGGACCTACAATGAGCAGTTCTTC.

The V gene is TRBV4-3, the J gene TRBJ2-2; TRBD1 matches at 7 bases. CDR1 and CDR2 from the germline V gene are LGHNA and YSLEER. This CDR3 is 16 amino acids long. J lost 3 bases, V lost 1 base, and 5 bases had no gene match. The CDR3 loop reads CASSQARDRYTGELFF. In DNA, the CDR3 is TGCGCCAGCAGCCAAGCCCGGGACAGATACACCGGGGAGCTGTTTTTT.